This is a list of T cell receptor beta chains from one sample in a study of patients and donors after allogeneic stem cell transplantation. MiXCR, run by TCRdb on the RT-PCR reads, gives a single entry per CDR3 protein. The repertoire holds approximately 140,000 distinct CDR3 sequences, with 37% as singletons. Sequencing was carried out using blood, either unsorted or a sorted T cell fraction (not recorded which). The receptors stem from a human donor who was either an allogeneic HSCT recipient or a stem cell or donor lymphocyte infusion donor (not recorded which). It is not recorded whose cells these are; they may come from a transplant donor. The CDR3 runs from the conserved cysteine through the conserved F or W. The order of the fields is D gene, J gene, clone size, V gene, CDR3 DNA, CDR3 protein. A D gene is named only where the DNA matches it firmly. Clone size is given for some rows only: seen once, a few or many times, or a class if the clone is expanded.

TRBD1	TRBJ1-1	.	TRBV4-2	TGTGCCAGCAGCCAAGATCAGGGGGCGGGCACTGAAGCTTTCTTT	CASSQDQGAGTEAFF
TRBD2	TRBJ2-3	.	TRBV7-3	TGTGCCAGCAGCTTGGGGACTAGCGGGGTAACAGATACGCAGTATTTT	CASSLGTSGVTDTQYF
.	TRBJ1-1	many	TRBV6-1	TGTGCCAGCAGTCCCAGCCTGAACACTGAAGCTTTCTTT	CASSPSLNTEAFF
.	TRBJ2-7	once	TRBV5-1	TGCGCCAGCAGCCAGGGCATGTACGCAGGTTCAATCGACGAGCAGTACTTC	CASSQGMYAGSIDEQYF
.	TRBJ2-7	.	TRBV20-1	TGCAGTGCTTCTTCAGGGAGCGAGCAGTACTTC	CSASSGSEQYF
.	TRBJ1-5	.	TRBV20-1	TGCAGTGCTCCCTCGAATCGGGGTAATCAGCCCCAGCATTTT	CSAPSNRGNQPQHF
.	TRBJ1-5	.	TRBV20-1	TGCAGTGCTAGGGACAGCCGGGCCCAGCATTTT	CSARDSRAQHF
.	TRBJ1-2	.	TRBV9	TGTGCCAGCAGCGCGAACTTGGACGGATTCAAAAACTATGGCTACACCTTC	CASSANLDGFKNYGYTF
.	TRBJ2-2	.	TRBV12-3/TRBV12-4	TGTGCCAGCATCCAGGCGGTAACCGGGGAGCTGTTTTTT	CASIQAVTGELFF
.	TRBJ1-1	.	TRBV5-1	TGCGCCAGCAGCTCCTATGGAGGGGGCACTGAAGCTTTCTTT	CASSSYGGGTEAFF
.	TRBJ1-1	.	TRBV27	TGTGCCAGCAGTCCCCAGGGGCCCACTGAAGCTTTCTTT	CASSPQGPTEAFF
.	TRBJ1-2	.	TRBV29-1	TGCATCGTACCGGGGACCTATGGCTACACCTTC	CIVPGTYGYTF
.	TRBJ1-2	.	TRBV12-3/TRBV12-4	TGTGCCACGAGGGGGGCAGATCATCTTAACTATGGCTACACCTTC	CATRGADHLNYGYTF
.	TRBJ2-4	few	TRBV25-1	TGTGCCAGCAGTGACGAAAACATTCAGTACTTC	CASSDENIQYF
.	TRBJ1-1	few	TRBV28	TGTGCCAGCAGTCCTACAGGGAGGACTGAAGCTTTCTTT	CASSPTGRTEAFF
.	TRBJ1-1	.	TRBV12-5	TGTGCTAGTGCTCTGGGGAGCCACACTGAAGCTTTCTTT	CASALGSHTEAFF
.	TRBJ1-1	few	TRBV12-3/TRBV12-4	TGTGCCAGCAGTTTGGCAGTCCGCAGCCCGGAAGCTTTCTTT	CASSLAVRSPEAFF
.	TRBJ1-2	few	TRBV27	TGTGCCAGCAGTTTAACGCCGGGACCCTTTAACTATGGCTACACCTTC	CASSLTPGPFNYGYTF
.	TRBJ2-5	few	TRBV12-3/TRBV12-4	TGTGCCAGCAGTATCTTAGAGACCCAGTACTTC	CASSILETQYF
TRBD1	TRBJ2-1	.	TRBV12-3/TRBV12-4	TGTGCCAGCAGCCGCCTGAGGGGGACAGGGGCCAATGAGCAGTTCTTC	CASSRLRGTGANEQFF
.	TRBJ1-1	.	TRBV7-2	TGTGCCAGCAGCTTACTTTCAGGGGTGGGGGGAACTGAAGCTTTCTTT	CASSLLSGVGGTEAFF
.	TRBJ1-2	few	TRBV3-1	TGTGCCAGCAGCCAAGATTATCACGGCTACTATGGCTACACCTTC	CASSQDYHGYYGYTF
.	TRBJ1-2	.	TRBV29-1	TGCAGCGTTGTTCCGGCCTATGGCTACACCTTC	CSVVPAYGYTF